A single sample gave rise to the 24 T cell receptor beta chains below, sequenced in a study of radiotherapy plus CTLA-4 blockade in lung cancer. The assay was immunoSEQ multiplex PCR, and TCRdb's table has in-frame clones only and misses some. The sample consists of approximately 97,000 clones, about 83% of them appearing once. The material was peripheral blood, obtained from a patient treated with radiotherapy plus ipilimumab. The receptors derive from a human donor with non-small cell lung cancer who had stable disease on radiotherapy plus ipilimumab.

The J gene is TRBJ2-1, the V gene TRBV7-3; the match to TRBD2 covers 14 bases. After removal of 6 bases from V and 7 bases from J, the junction contained 5 bases not matched to a gene. Per germline, CDR1 SGHTA and CDR2 FQGTGA. The CDR3 is 15 residues long. The CDR3 DNA is TGTGCCAGCAGTCGACTAGCGGGAGGGAGAAATGAGCAGTTCTTC. Translated: CASSRLAGGRNEQFF.

This sequence joins TRBV7-3 and TRBJ2-1; D ambiguous. Germline V gene data show CDR1 as SGHTA and CDR2 as FQGTGA. V was trimmed by 8 bases and J by 0 bases, leaving 5 bases between them. CDR3 length: 12 amino acids. Here the CDR3 reads CASGNSYNEQFF. As DNA, the CDR3 is TGTGCCAGCGGTAACTCCTACAATGAGCAGTTCTTC. Supplemented by reference TRBV7-3 and TRBJ2-1, the full variable domain reads GAGVSQTPSNKVTEKGKYVELRCDPISGHTALYWYRQSLGQGPEFLIYFQGTGAADDSGLPNDRFFAVRPEGSVSTLKIQRTERGDSAVYLCASGNSYNEQFFGPGTRLTVL.

The rearrangement joins TRBV5-1 to TRBJ2-2, with TRBD1 matching 9 bases. V lost 1 base, J lost 5 bases, and 6 bases stayed unmatched. Germline V gene sequence: CDR1 SGHRS, CDR2 YFSETQ. This CDR3 has 16 amino acids. In DNA form, the CDR3 reads TGCGCCAGCAGCTTGCTGACAGGGGGGTTGACCGGGGAGCTGTTTTTT. This sequence encodes CASSLLTGGLTGELFF.

This chain joins TRBV7-2 and TRBJ2-2; weak D call: TRBD1 (5 bases). Germline V gene lookup returns CDR1 SGHTA and CDR2 FQGNSA. V was pared by 5 bases and J by 0 bases, with 13 bases between. The length of the CDR3 is 16 residues. The CDR3 is CASSPSGHTNTGELFF. CDR3 bases: TGTGCCAGCAGCCCATCCGGACATACGAACACCGGGGAGCTGTTTTTT.

The rearrangement joins TRBV5-4 to TRBJ2-3, with no clear D. Germline values: CDR1 SGHNT, CDR2 YYREEE (reference sequence). This CDR3 has 15 residues. V was trimmed by 0 bases and J by 2 bases, leaving 10 bases between them. The CDR3 protein is CASSLEAIDTDTQYF. As DNA, the CDR3 is TGTGCCAGCAGCTTGGAAGCTATTGACACAGATACGCAGTATTTT.

This chain uses TRBV28 with TRBJ1-5; 7 nucleotides line up with TRBD1. Per germline, CDR1 MDHEN and CDR2 SYDVKM. With V trimmed by 3 bases and J by 3 bases, 8 bases remained unmatched. The CDR3 extends over 16 amino acids. The CDR3 sequence: CASSFLNRGSNQPQHF. The CDR3 DNA reads TGTGCCAGCAGTTTCTTGAACAGGGGATCCAATCAGCCCCAGCATTTT.

This clone has only one observation. The genes are TRBV6-5 and TRBJ1-1; a weak D match, TRBD1 (5 bases). Trimming left V 0 bases short and J 1 base short, with 12 bases between. This CDR3 has 16 residues. Germline V CDR1 and CDR2: MNHEY, SVGAGI. CDR3 DNA: TGTGCCAGCAGTTACTCGAGGGGACGCCGGAACACTGAAGCTTTCTTT. It yields the protein CASSYSRGRRNTEAFF.

This clone was detected a few times. The rearrangement joins TRBV7-3 to TRBJ2-7; D not certain. Per germline, CDR1 SGHTA and CDR2 FQGTGA. V lost 2 bases and J 1 base, leaving 6 bases between the germline ends. The CDR3 covers 13 residues. CDR3 sequence reads: CASSLERSYEQYF. For the CDR3, the DNA is TGTGCCAGCAGCTTAGAACGGTCCTACGAGCAGTACTTC.

CDR3 bases: TGTGCCAGCAGCTCACAGGGGGCGCTTAGAGGCGAGCAGTACTTC. As protein: CASSSQGALRGEQYF. The rearrangement links TRBV27 to TRBJ2-7, with 9 bases aligning to TRBD1. The CDR3 length is 15 residues. Germline V lookup: CDR1 MNHEY, CDR2 SMNVEV (reference sequence). V lost 6 bases and J lost 6; bases outside the gene matches: 12.

The V gene is TRBV2, the J gene TRBJ2-5; 9 bases map to TRBD2. CDR1 and CDR2 from the germline V gene are SNHLY and FYNNEI. The trim removed 10 bases at V and 5 bases at J, leaving 5 bases unmatched. The CDR3 consists of 12 residues. For the CDR3, the DNA is TGTGCCACCGGACTAGCGAGGGAGACCCAGTACTTC. Its translation is CATGLARETQYF.

The V gene is TRBV2, the J gene TRBJ2-5, with 9 bases identical to TRBD1. With V trimmed by 1 base and J by 4 bases, 4 bases remained unmatched. There are 15 residues in the CDR3. Germline V gene data show CDR1 as SNHLY and CDR2 as FYNNEI. CDR3 nucleotides: TGTGCCAGCAGTGAAGGCCGGACAGGGGTAGAGACCCAGTACTTC. Encoded protein: CASSEGRTGVETQYF.

This clone was seen once. The chain has TRBV6-5 and TRBJ1-1; no firm D call. From germline, CDR1 is MNHEY and CDR2 SVGAGI. The CDR3 sequence is 12 residues long. The V and J ends lost 6 bases and 1 base respectively, with 6 bases between them. CDR3 DNA sequence: TGTGCCAGCAGCAGATCGAACACTGAAGCTTTCTTT. Residues: CASSRSNTEAFF.

V gene TRBV11-1 combines with J gene TRBJ2-3; 9 bases align to TRBD2. There are 15 residues in the CDR3. With V trimmed by 3 bases and J by 1 base, 2 bases remained unmatched. Germline V gene data show CDR1 as SGHAT and CDR2 as FQDESV (reference sequence). The CDR3 DNA follows: TGTGCCAGCAGCTTGACTAGCGGTGGCACAGATACGCAGTATTTT. This sequence encodes CASSLTSGGTDTQYF.

The chain carries TRBV27 and TRBJ2-1; 14 nucleotides line up with TRBD2. J was trimmed by 7 bases and V by 8 bases; bases with no gene match: 10. Germline V lookup: CDR1 MNHEY, CDR2 SMNVEV (reference sequence). CDR3 size: 16 residues. The CDR3 DNA is TGTGCCAGCGCCTTGCTGGGACTAGCGGGAGAAAATGAGCAGTTCTTC. This codes for CASALLGLAGENEQFF.

The genes are TRBV5-1 and TRBJ2-1; TRBD1 agrees at 7 bases. Trimming took 4 bases from V and 5 from J; bases not matched to a gene: 18. Germline CDR1 and CDR2: SGHRS and YFSETQ. The CDR3 sequence is 18 residues long. The CDR3 spells CASSQPTGRTAPNNEQFF. DNA of the CDR3: TGCGCCAGCAGCCAACCGACAGGGCGAACGGCACCAAACAATGAGCAGTTCTTC. The whole variable domain, filled in from reference TRBV5-1 and TRBJ2-1, reads KAGVTQTPRYLIKTRGQQVTLSCSPISGHRSVSWYQQTPGQGLQFLFEYFSETQRNKGNFPGRFSGRQFSNSRSEMNVSTLELGDSALYLCASSQPTGRTAPNNEQFFGPGTRLTVL.

This clone was observed a handful of times. The V gene is TRBV6-5, the J gene TRBJ1-1; D is uncertain. This CDR3 region has 13 residues. V was trimmed by 5 bases and J by 4 bases, leaving 11 bases between them. Germline V CDR1 and CDR2: MNHEY, SVGAGI. CDR3 sequence (DNA): TGTGCCAGCAGTCTAAAAACCAGCACTGAAGCTTTCTTT. It specifies CASSLKTSTEAFF.

V gene TRBV9 combines with J gene TRBJ2-1; 8 bases map to TRBD2. This CDR3 spans 15 amino acids. V shed 3 bases and J 8 bases; nucleotides not matched to a gene: 10. CDR1 is SGDLS and CDR2 is YYNGEE in the germline V gene. The CDR3 DNA reads as TGTGCCAGCAGCGCCTTTAGCGGGGCGGGGGATGAGCAGTTCTTC. This translates into CASSAFSGAGDEQFF.

This clone was seen only once. The CDR3: CASASTDTYNSPLHF. The DNA for the CDR3 is TGTGCTAGTGCCTCGACAGACACCTATAATTCACCCCTCCACTTT. The gene calls are TRBV12-5 and TRBJ1-6; maybe TRBD1 (5 bases). Germline CDR1 reads LGHNT; CDR2 reads FRNRAP. The CDR3 is made up of 15 amino acids. The V end was cut by 7 bases, the J end by 2 bases, with 12 bases between.

The CDR3 DNA sequence: TGTGCCAGCAGCTCAAGGGCTAGCGGGGGGGCAACAGATACGCAGTATTTT. This translates into CASSSRASGGATDTQYF. The rearrangement joins TRBV7-9 to TRBJ2-3, with 12 nucleotides matching TRBD2. The CDR3 spans 17 residues. After removal of 4 bases from V and 3 bases from J, the junction contained 8 bases not matched to a gene. CDR1 and CDR2 (germline): SEHNR, FQNEAQ (reference sequence).

This chain links TRBV18 with TRBJ2-7; 7 bases agree with TRBD1. Trimming took 5 bases from V and 4 from J; bases not matched to a gene: 14. The V gene's germline CDR1 is KGHSH and CDR2 LQKENI. There are 16 residues in the CDR3. The CDR3 protein is CASSDRERTGDYEQYF. The CDR3 nucleotides are TGTGCCAGCTCAGATAGGGAAAGGACAGGCGATTACGAGCAGTACTTC.

The CDR3 loop reads CASSIVGPYGYTF. In DNA, the CDR3 is TGTGCCAGTAGTATCGTTGGACCCTATGGCTACACCTTC. The chain joins TRBV19 to TRBJ1-2; D call uncertain. The germline V gene has CDR1 LNHDA and CDR2 SQIVND (reference sequence). This CDR3 has 13 residues. V was cut by 3 bases and J by 4 bases, with 9 bases left in between.

This clone was seen a handful of times. The V and J genes are TRBV7-2 and TRBJ2-3, with TRBD1 identical over 9 bases. This CDR3 has 15 amino acids. V gave up 5 bases and J gave up 3 bases; unmatched junction bases: 6. In germline, CDR1 is SGHTA, CDR2 FQGNSA. In DNA, the CDR3 is TGTGCCAGCAGCCCGGACAGGGGATGGACAGATACGCAGTATTTT. Translation gives CASSPDRGWTDTQYF.

As DNA, the CDR3 is TGTGCCAGCAGTGAATACGGACAGGGCCTTCTCAATCAGCCCCAGCATTTT. Amino acid sequence: CASSEYGQGLLNQPQHF. The J gene is TRBJ1-5, the V gene TRBV2; 8 nucleotides line up with TRBD1. The CDR3 runs to 17 residues. The germline V gene encodes CDR1 SNHLY and CDR2 FYNNEI. Trimming took 2 bases from V and 3 from J; bases not matched to a gene: 9.

The chain carries TRBV6-1 and TRBJ1-3, with 7 bases identical to TRBD1. CDR1 and CDR2 (germline): MNHNS, SASEGT. V lost 3 bases, J lost 4 bases, and 12 bases stayed unmatched. The CDR3 contains 17 residues. Written as DNA, the CDR3 is TGTGCCAGCAGTGACCCTCGACAGGGTTTCTCCGGAAACACCATATATTTT. Amino acids: CASSDPRQGFSGNTIYF.